This T cell receptor (beta chain) was obtained from a study of CD8+CD57+ T cells in acquired aplastic anemia. As for the study in general: Sorted CD4+ and CD8+ cells gave a mean 3.2 ug DNA, range 0.2 to 27.4 ug.

Comment on this clonotype: Its matching antigen is unknown.

Regarding the study as a whole: Patients and healthy controls showed no significant CD8+ Simpson's diversity difference.

Patients chosen for sequencing had shown CD8+CD57+ cell expansion by flow cytometry. Every one of the patients had aplastic anemia (severe, acquired). Each patient gave a blood sample that was collected before any therapy had been received. Profiling that covered TCR beta VDJ and CDR3 relied on genomic DNA as its template. TCRdb passed the reads through MiXCR, listing each CDR3 protein once. The data hold approximately 170,000 distinct CDR3 sequences, with approximately 44% observed a single time. V lost 0 bases to trimming and J lost 0 bases, with 8 bases between them. The germline gives CDR1 KGHSH, CDR2 LQKENI. CDR3 length: 15 amino acids.

The sequenced sample was sorted CD4+, CD8+, or CD8+CD57+ T cells (not recorded which) from PBMCs. The chain has TRBV18 and TRBJ1-2; possibly TRBD1 for D (6 bases). The source is a human donor with aplastic anemia. The CDR3, as DNA: TGTGCCAGCTCACCACCGGGGGCGTCTAACTATGGCTACACCTTC. Protein product: CASSPPGASNYGYTF.